The 21 T cell receptor beta chains reported below all come from one sample, sequenced in a study of shared clonotypes between healthy human individuals. Assay: immunoSEQ multiplex PCR; the TCRdb copy retains only in-frame clones and omits some. The data show 2 million to 3 million clones, more than 85% seen once. Input material: naive CD4+ T cells from PBMCs. Subset here: CD45RA+ positively selected. The receptor set was obtained from a man younger than 35 in good health. Some clones in this sample may be carry-over from other donors' samples.

This rearrangement joins TRBV28 to TRBJ1-2; no reliable D call. CDR1 and CDR2 from the germline V gene are MDHEN and SYDVKM. Trimming shortened V by 3 bases and J by 4 bases, and 9 bases separated the two germline ends. CDR3 size: 13 residues. The CDR3 reads CASSFGRGYGYTF. Here the CDR3 DNA reads TGTGCCAGCAGTTTTGGGCGGGGCTATGGCTACACCTTC.

The gene calls are TRBV7-8 and TRBJ2-3, with D possibly being TRBD1 (5 bases). The CDR3 loop spans 13 amino acids. Per the germline V gene, CDR1 is SGHVS and CDR2 is FQNEAQ. V shed 5 bases and J shed 4 bases, with 10 bases lying between them. CDR3 DNA: TGTGCCAGCAGCAGTGGCAGGGCAGATACGCAGTATTTT. This codes for CASSSGRADTQYF.

The chain couples TRBV28 to TRBJ2-5, with 13 nucleotides matching TRBD2. The ends lost 5 bases at V and 5 bases at J; junction bases unmatched: 2. CDR1 is MDHEN, CDR2 SYDVKM, per germline. This CDR3 spans 14 amino acids. CDR3 amino acids: CASSQLAGGETQYF. The CDR3 nucleotides read TGTGCCAGCAGTCAACTAGCGGGAGGGGAGACCCAGTACTTC.

As for this clone: At the DNA level, this CDR3 is encoded by other sequences in the same sample as well. The V gene is TRBV28, the J gene TRBJ2-7; D might be TRBD2 (6 bases). The germline CDR1 and CDR2 sequences are MDHEN and SYDVKM. CDR3 size: 13 residues. Trimming pared 4 bases from V and 4 bases from J, leaving 11 bases between. Here the CDR3 reads CASSSGTFYEQYF. In DNA, the CDR3 is TGTGCCAGCAGTTCCGGGACTTTTTACGAGCAGTACTTC.

The sample holds a few counts of this clone. The rearrangement uses TRBV6-1 and TRBJ1-5, with 9 bases matching TRBD1. J gave up 5 bases and V 1 base, and 0 bases lay outside the gene matches. Per germline, CDR1 MNHNS and CDR2 SASEGT. The CDR3 runs to 14 residues. CDR3 residues: CASSEDRGHQPQHF. Here the CDR3 DNA reads TGTGCCAGCAGTGAAGACAGGGGGCATCAGCCCCAGCATTTT.

The chain recombines TRBV28 with TRBJ1-2; D is perhaps TRBD1 (5 bases). The germline gives CDR1 MDHEN, CDR2 SYDVKM. Trimming pared 7 bases from V and 1 base from J, leaving 16 bases between. The CDR3 length is 15 residues. In DNA, the CDR3 is TGTGCCAGCACCTCCCCCCGCCAGGGTAACTATGGCTACACCTTC. This gives the protein CASTSPRQGNYGYTF.

The chain combines TRBV19 with TRBJ2-6, with D perhaps assigned TRBD1 or TRBD2 (6 bases each). CDR1 and CDR2 (germline): LNHDA, SQIVND (reference sequence). The length of the CDR3 is 14 residues. V lost 9 bases to trimming and J lost 11 bases, with 20 bases between them. In DNA form, the CDR3 reads TGTGCCAGCACTAACAGTGGGGGGCGAGACGTCCTGACTTTC. Protein: CASTNSGGRDVLTF.

The CDR3 reads CASRASAYTGELFF. Written as DNA, the CDR3 is TGTGCCAGCAGGGCTAGCGCTTACACCGGGGAGCTGTTTTTT. V and J are TRBV6-1 and TRBJ2-2; D is perhaps TRBD2 (6 bases). Trimming left V 6 bases short and J 3 bases short, with 11 bases between. CDR1 and CDR2 from the germline V gene are MNHNS and SASEGT. The CDR3 has 14 amino acids.

J is TRBJ1-1 and V is TRBV18, with 9 bases aligning to TRBD1. Germline loops: CDR1 KGHSH, CDR2 LQKENI. The CDR3 totals 16 residues. The V segment lost 2 bases and the J segment 0 bases; nucleotides outside the gene matches: 4. The CDR3 DNA is TGTGCCAGCTCACCAACCGGGACAGGGATGAACACTGAAGCTTTCTTT. Residues: CASSPTGTGMNTEAFF.

Points on this clone: The sample contains more than one DNA sequence encoding this CDR3. The chain has TRBV28 and TRBJ1-2; TRBD1 might be the D (6 bases). Trimming removed 5 bases from V and 4 bases from J, with 8 bases in between. The CDR3 sequence is 12 residues long. Germline V gene sequence: CDR1 MDHEN, CDR2 SYDVKM. The CDR3 here is CASSLTGYGYTF. DNA for the CDR3: TGTGCCAGCAGTCTGACAGGCTATGGCTACACCTTC.

The chain combines TRBV5-1 with TRBJ2-5; D is unresolved. The CDR3 length is 14 residues. V dropped 0 bases and J dropped 3 bases, with 9 bases sitting between them. In germline, CDR1 is SGHRS, CDR2 YFSETQ. CDR3: CASSLGTRKETQYF. The CDR3 DNA reads as TGCGCCAGCAGCTTGGGAACGCGCAAAGAGACCCAGTACTTC.

This clone was picked up one time. The chain joins TRBV4-3 to TRBJ2-1; weak D call: TRBD1 (6 bases). Per the germline V gene, CDR1 is LGHNA and CDR2 is YSLEER. V shed 2 bases and J shed 8 bases, with 10 bases lying between them. CDR3 length equals 13 residues. The CDR3 DNA reads TGCGCCAGCAGCCAAAGGGGGAACCATGAGCAGTTCTTC. This sequence encodes CASSQRGNHEQFF.

A remark on this clone: Other DNA sequences in this specimen translate into the identical CDR3. This CDR3 reads CASSVARSTDTQYF. Here the CDR3 DNA reads TGTGCCAGCAGCGTAGCACGGAGCACAGATACGCAGTATTTT. The chain employs TRBV9 and TRBJ2-3; the D is unclear. The length of the CDR3 is 14 residues. Germline V CDR1 and CDR2: SGDLS, YYNGEE. V was clipped by 0 bases and J by 0 bases, with 5 bases between them.

This sequence joins TRBV28 and TRBJ2-2; 7 bases line up with TRBD2. The CDR3 runs to 13 residues. From germline, CDR1 is MDHEN and CDR2 SYDVKM. J was trimmed by 5 bases and V by 6 bases; bases with no gene match: 3. In nucleotides, the CDR3 is TGTGCCAGCAGACGGGAGGTAACCGGGGAGCTGTTTTTT. It specifies CASRREVTGELFF.

V gene TRBV6-6 combines with J gene TRBJ2-2, with D maybe TRBD2 (5 bases). This CDR3 contains 14 residues. The germline gives CDR1 MNHNY, CDR2 SVGAGI (reference sequence). V lost 10 bases and J lost 0, with 12 bases in between. For the CDR3, the DNA is TGTGCCACCAATGACTACACGAACACCGGGGAGCTGTTTTTT. This codes for CATNDYTNTGELFF.

The chain has TRBV19 and TRBJ2-7, with TRBD1 matching 7 bases. This CDR3 spans 12 amino acids. Germline V gives CDR1 LNHDA, CDR2 SQIVND (reference sequence). V gave up 5 bases and J gave up 5 bases; unmatched junction bases: 3. The CDR3 coding sequence is TGTGCCAGTAGTTACAGGGGAAACGAGCAGTACTTC. It encodes CASSYRGNEQYF.

The rearrangement uses TRBV9 and TRBJ2-5; no definite D call. The CDR3 has 10 residues. In germline, CDR1 is SGDLS, CDR2 YYNGEE. With 7 bases removed from V and 2 bases from J, the gap between germline ends came to 3 bases. CDR3 sequence: CASLQETQYF. Written as DNA, the CDR3 is TGTGCCAGCCTGCAAGAGACCCAGTACTTC.

This chain connects TRBV5-4 to TRBJ2-3; D might be TRBD1 or TRBD2, each matching 5 bases. The germline V and J ends were trimmed by 0 bases and 5 bases, with 13 bases remaining between them. The CDR3 has 15 residues. Germline CDR1 and CDR2: SGHNT and YYREEE (reference sequence). The chain's CDR3 is CASSLALRGGDTQYF. The DNA for the CDR3 is TGTGCCAGCAGCTTGGCCCTGAGGGGTGGAGATACGCAGTATTTT. Filled out from reference TRBV5-4 and TRBJ2-3, the complete variable domain reads ETGVTQSPTHLIKTRGQQVTLRCSSQSGHNTVSWYQQALGQGPQFIFQYYREEENGRGNFPPRFSGLQFPNYSSELNVNALELDDSALYLCASSLALRGGDTQYFGPGTRLTVL.

J is TRBJ1-1 and V is TRBV5-1, with D perhaps matching TRBD1 (5 bases). Between the trimmed V and J ends, which lost 7 bases and 0 bases, there was a span of 13 bases. This CDR3 has 14 amino acids. The V gene's germline CDR1 is SGHRS and CDR2 YFSETQ. As DNA, the CDR3 is TGCGCCAGCGCCATCCAGGGCATGAACACTGAAGCTTTCTTT. It translates to CASAIQGMNTEAFF.

About this clone: Other DNA sequences from this sample encode an identical CDR3 as well. The chain joins TRBV9 to TRBJ2-1; D possibly matches TRBD1 or TRBD2 (6 bases each). The CDR3 length is 15 residues. Germline V gives CDR1 SGDLS, CDR2 YYNGEE. Trimming stripped 0 bases from V and 3 bases from J, with 10 bases between. In nucleotides, the CDR3 is TGTGCCAGCAGCGTAGAGGGGGACTTCTACAATGAGCAGTTCTTC. This encodes CASSVEGDFYNEQFF.

The rearrangement joins TRBV7-2 to TRBJ2-5; 7 nucleotides agree with TRBD1. J lost 6 bases, V lost 5 bases, and 15 bases had no gene match. CDR1 and CDR2 (germline): SGHTA, FQGNSA. The CDR3 runs to 16 residues. The CDR3 nucleotides are TGTGCCAGCAGCCCGATGTTCCAACAGGGGTTGCAGACCCAGTACTTC. Translating it yields CASSPMFQQGLQTQYF. The full variable domain, in which reference TRBV7-2 and TRBJ2-5 provide the parts outside the CDR3, is GAGVSQSPSNKVTEKGKDVELRCDPISGHTALYWYRQSLGQGLEFLIYFQGNSAPDKSGLPSDRFSAERTGGSVSTLTIQRTQQEDSAVYLCASSPMFQQGLQTQYFGPGTRLLVL.